A selection of T cell receptor beta chains follows, all from one sample in a study of blood T cell repertoires in COVID-19. TCRdb keeps only in-frame clones here, not all; method: immunoSEQ multiplex PCR. The data show 200,000 to 250,000 clones, 85% to 90% seen once. Specimen: peripheral blood. The receptors stem from a man aged 25-40 years with COVID-19, enrolled during active disease. Both conserved end residues are part of each CDR3. Fields, in order: clone size, D gene, J gene, V gene, CDR3 DNA, CDR3 protein. A D gene is named only where the DNA matches it firmly. Clone size is not always given. Where it is, it says once, few, many or a class for expanded clones.

NA | TRBD1 | TRBJ2-7 | TRBV11-3 | TGTGCCAGCAGCCATGGACAGGGGTCCTACGAGCAGTACTTC | CASSHGQGSYEQYF
NA | NA | TRBJ1-6 | TRBV28 | TGTGCCAGCAGTTTTTTTCCGGGGATGAATTCACCCCTCCACTTT | CASSFFPGMNSPLHF
once | TRBD1 | TRBJ1-4 | TRBV9 | TGTGCCAGCAGCGTTCAAGGGGACAGACGAAACGAAAAACTGTTTTTT | CASSVQGDRRNEKLFF
NA | NA | TRBJ1-1 | TRBV29-1 | TGCAGCGTTGAAGCCAGGCCAGGATGGAACACTGAAGCTTTCTTT | CSVEARPGWNTEAFF
once | NA | TRBJ1-2 | TRBV12-3/TRBV12-4 | TGTGCCAGCAGTAGAGGTTACTCTGGCTACACCTTC | CASSRGYSGYTF
NA | NA | TRBJ1-4 | TRBV24-1 | TGTGCCACCAGTGCGGGGACACCGAATGAAAAACTGTTTTTT | CATSAGTPNEKLFF
once | NA | TRBJ1-5 | TRBV28 | TGTGCCAGCAGTTTAGCAGGGCCAGGGGTTCAGCCCCAGCATTTT | CASSLAGPGVQPQHF
NA | NA | TRBJ1-2 | TRBV19 | TGTGCCAGTAGTAACAGGGAGTATGGCTACACCTTC | CASSNREYGYTF
NA | NA | TRBJ1-1 | TRBV10-3 | TGTGCCATCAGAACCGCGACCGGAGCTGAAGCTTTCTTT | CAIRTATGAEAFF
NA | TRBD1 | TRBJ2-7 | TRBV11-3 | TGTGCCAGCAGCCAGGGACAGGGCTACGAGCAGTACTTC | CASSQGQGYEQYF
NA | NA | TRBJ2-1 | TRBV6-2/TRBV6-3 | TGTGCCAGCAGTCTTTACAATGAGCAGTTCTTC | CASSLYNEQFF
NA | TRBD2 | TRBJ2-1 | TRBV28 | TGTGCCAGCAGTTTAACGGGAGGGCCTACCAATGAGCAGTTCTTC | CASSLTGGPTNEQFF
NA | NA | TRBJ1-5 | TRBV7-2 | TGTGCCAGCAGCTTGTCGAGCAATCAGCCCCAGCATTTT | CASSLSSNQPQHF
few | NA | TRBJ2-2 | TRBV21-1 | TGTGCCAGCAGCAGGAGGGGACAGCACACCGGGGAGCTGTTTTTT | CASSRRGQHTGELFF
NA | TRBD1 | TRBJ1-1 | TRBV6-5 | TGTGCCAGCGGGGGATTCGGGACAGGGCACACTGAAGCTTTCTTT | CASGGFGTGHTEAFF
NA | NA | TRBJ1-6 | TRBV18 | TGTGCCAGCTCAACAGGTGATAATTCACCCCTCCACTTT | CASSTGDNSPLHF
NA | NA | TRBJ2-1 | TRBV21-1 | TGTGCCAGCCAAGGACAGGGGGAAATCTACAATGAGCAGTTCTTC | CASQGQGEIYNEQFF
NA | NA | TRBJ1-2 | TRBV4-1 | TGCGCCAGCAGCCAAGAACCTGGACAGCCACTACTTAGCTATGGCTACACCTTC | CASSQEPGQPLLSYGYTF
NA | TRBD2 | TRBJ2-3 | TRBV7-3 | TGTGCCAGCAGCTTACCCCGGGGGGGCACAGATACGCAGTATTTT | CASSLPRGGTDTQYF
NA | NA | TRBJ2-4 | TRBV6-1 | TGTGCCAGCAGTGATCGGCTAGCGAGCTCCTTAAAAAACATTCAGTACTTC | CASSDRLASSLKNIQYF
NA | TRBD2 | TRBJ2-7 | TRBV30 | TGTGCCTGGAGTATTAGGACTAGCGGGAGCGCCCTCTCCTACGAGCAGTACTTC | CAWSIRTSGSALSYEQYF
NA | NA | TRBJ1-2 | TRBV5-5 | TGTGCCAGCAGCTATGGGACAACAACGTCCTATGGCTACACCTTC | CASSYGTTTSYGYTF
NA | NA | TRBJ1-2 | TRBV9 | TGTGCCAGCAGCGTAGGGGCAGTGGATGGCTACACCTTC | CASSVGAVDGYTF
NA | TRBD2 | TRBJ2-7 | TRBV18 | TGTGCCAGCTCACCCCGACTAGCGGGGTCCTACGAGCAGTACTTC | CASSPRLAGSYEQYF
NA | NA | TRBJ1-2 | TRBV7-2 | TGTGCCAGCAGCGCCGCTTCGGGGATGGGTACGGGCTACACCTTC | CASSAASGMGTGYTF
NA | TRBD1 | TRBJ1-1 | TRBV6-2/TRBV6-3 | TGTGCCAGCAGTTATACAGGGGCAGCTTTCTTT | CASSYTGAAFF
NA | NA | TRBJ2-1 | TRBV6-1 | TGTGCCAGCAGCGGACAAGTCTACAATGAGCAGTTCTTC | CASSGQVYNEQFF
NA | TRBD2 | TRBJ2-1 | TRBV5-4 | TGTGCCAGCAGCCTGCGGGGGGGACTGAACTACAATGAGCAGTTCTTC | CASSLRGGLNYNEQFF
NA | TRBD2 | TRBJ2-3 | TRBV9 | TGTGCCAGCAGCCTCCAGTCCGGGACTAGCGGGGGAAGGACAGATACGCAGTATTTT | CASSLQSGTSGGRTDTQYF
NA | NA | TRBJ2-1 | TRBV7-2 | TGTGCCAGCAGCTTCTTCGACAGCAATGAGCAGTTCTTC | CASSFFDSNEQFF
NA | NA | TRBJ1-2 | TRBV5-1 | TGCGCCAGCAGCTTGTCGGTTAACTATGGCTACACCTTC | CASSLSVNYGYTF
NA | TRBD2 | TRBJ2-7 | TRBV7-2 | TGTGCCAGCAGCTTCGGACTAGCGGGAGACTACGAGCAGTACTTC | CASSFGLAGDYEQYF
NA | NA | TRBJ2-4 | TRBV4-1 | TGCGCCAGCAGCCATCGAGGGGGGGTGGAAAACATTCAGTACTTC | CASSHRGGVENIQYF
once | NA | TRBJ2-7 | TRBV5-1 | TGCGCCAGCAGCTTGGCCGGGGGGCCTCGGGGCTACGAGCAGTACTTC | CASSLAGGPRGYEQYF
NA | TRBD1 | TRBJ1-2 | TRBV7-9 | TGTGCCAGCAGGGGGACAGGGGGCTCCCTTAACTATGGCTACACCTTC | CASRGTGGSLNYGYTF
NA | TRBD1 | TRBJ1-4 | TRBV6-2/TRBV6-3 | TGTGCCAGCAGTGGGACAGATAATGAAAAACTGTTTTTT | CASSGTDNEKLFF
NA | TRBD1 | TRBJ1-5 | TRBV24-1 | TGTGCCACCAGTGATTCCGGGACAGGATTTAGCAATCAGCCCCAGCATTTT | CATSDSGTGFSNQPQHF
few | NA | TRBJ1-1 | TRBV7-2 | TGTGCCAGCAGCTTAGCGGGGACTCCGAACACTGAAGCTTTCTTT | CASSLAGTPNTEAFF
NA | NA | TRBJ2-1 | TRBV3-1/TRBV3-2 | TGTGCCAGCAGCCTCCCACCAGCGGGCAATGAGCAGTTCTTC | CASSLPPAGNEQFF
NA | NA | TRBJ2-1 | TRBV5-1 | TGCGCCAGCAGCCATCAGGGTTACTCCTACAATGAGCAGTTCTTC | CASSHQGYSYNEQFF
NA | TRBD1 | TRBJ1-5 | TRBV28 | TGTGCCAGCACCTTAATCGGACAGGGAGAGGGCCAGCCCCAGCATTTT | CASTLIGQGEGQPQHF
NA | NA | TRBJ2-7 | TRBV10-3 | TGTGCCATCAGTGAGTCTGGACAGCCGCCCTACGAGCAGTACTTC | CAISESGQPPYEQYF
NA | TRBD2 | TRBJ2-7 | TRBV27 | TGTGCCAGCAGTTTACCTAGCGGGAACGAGCAGTACTTC | CASSLPSGNEQYF
NA | NA | TRBJ1-5 | TRBV6-2/TRBV6-3 | TGTGCCAGCAGCCAAAGGGCTGTGGGGAGGGAAAATCAGCCCCAGCATTTT | CASSQRAVGRENQPQHF
NA | TRBD1 | TRBJ1-1 | TRBV7-9 | TGTGCCAGCAGCTCAAGGACAGGGGCGAGGAACACTGAAGCTTTCTTT | CASSSRTGARNTEAFF
NA | NA | TRBJ2-7 | TRBV2 | TGTGCCAGCAGGGTTGACTCGACAGGCGGCGAGCAGTACTTC | CASRVDSTGGEQYF
NA | TRBD1 | TRBJ1-2 | TRBV4-3 | TGCGCCAGCAGCCAAGATGACCGGACAGGCACTAACTATGGCTACACCTTC | CASSQDDRTGTNYGYTF
once | TRBD1 | TRBJ2-5 | TRBV24-1 | TGTGCCACCAGTGGCAGGGGGATCAGAGAGACCCAGTACTTC | CATSGRGIRETQYF
NA | TRBD1 | TRBJ2-1 | TRBV7-9 | TGTGCCAGCAGCGGGGGGACAGGGGGCGAGCAGTTCTTC | CASSGGTGGEQFF
NA | NA | TRBJ1-1 | TRBV15 | TGTGCCACCAGCAGAAACAGGGTTACTGAAGCTTTCTTT | CATSRNRVTEAFF
NA | NA | TRBJ2-4 | TRBV11-3 | TGTGCCAGCAGCTTACTACAGGGAGGGAATAGAAACATTCAGTACTTC | CASSLLQGGNRNIQYF
NA | NA | TRBJ2-7 | TRBV4-3 | TGCGCCAGCAGCCAAGGTTTTGGTTTACGGGACGAGCAGTACTTC | CASSQGFGLRDEQYF
NA | TRBD2 | TRBJ2-7 | TRBV4-2 | TGTGCCAGCAGCCAAGAGGCTAGCGGGAGATCCAGGGGCTACGAGCAGTACTTC | CASSQEASGRSRGYEQYF
NA | TRBD1 | TRBJ2-3 | TRBV7-6 | TGTGCCAGCAGCGGGGGACAGGGCTTCACAGATACGCAGTATTTT | CASSGGQGFTDTQYF
NA | TRBD1 | TRBJ2-7 | TRBV18 | TGTGCCAGCTCGCTCCGGGACAGGGGCTACGAGCAGTACTTC | CASSLRDRGYEQYF